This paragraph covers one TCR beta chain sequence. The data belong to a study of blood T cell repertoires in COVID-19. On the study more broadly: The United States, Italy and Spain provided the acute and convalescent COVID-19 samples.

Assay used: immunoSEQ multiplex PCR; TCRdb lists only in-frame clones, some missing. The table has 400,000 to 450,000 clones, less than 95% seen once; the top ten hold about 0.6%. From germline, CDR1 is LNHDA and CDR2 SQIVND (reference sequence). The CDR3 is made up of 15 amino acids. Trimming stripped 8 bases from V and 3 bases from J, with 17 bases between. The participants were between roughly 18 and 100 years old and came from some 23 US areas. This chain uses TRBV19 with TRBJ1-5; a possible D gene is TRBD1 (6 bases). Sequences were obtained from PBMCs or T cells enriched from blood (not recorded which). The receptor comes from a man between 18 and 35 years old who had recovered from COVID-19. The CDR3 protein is CASRPTQGINQPQHF. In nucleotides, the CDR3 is TGTGCCAGTCGACCTACACAGGGAATCAATCAGCCCCAGCATTTT.